A selection of T cell receptor beta chains follows, all from one sample in a study of blood T cell repertoires in COVID-19. This table comes from immunoSEQ multiplex PCR, and its TCRdb copy is limited to in-frame clones, with some not included. The table records some 280,000 clones, around 85% of them present only once. Material: peripheral blood. The receptors here all came from a woman in her 50s with active or convalescent COVID-19. The CDR3 runs from the conserved cysteine through the conserved F or W. Fields, in order: clone size, J gene, V gene, D gene, CDR3 protein, CDR3 DNA. D genes are given only for firm matches. Size tells how often a clone was seen (once, few, many) or the class of an expanded clone, and some rows leave it out.

abundance: -; j_gene: TRBJ2-1; v_gene: TRBV18; d_gene: -; CDR3aa: CASSQAAGSPFF; CDR3nt: TGTGCCAGCTCCCAGGCGGCGGGTTCGCCATTCTTC
abundance: -; j_gene: TRBJ1-2; v_gene: TRBV7-9; d_gene: -; CDR3aa: CASSSWLFQGGNGYTF; CDR3nt: TGTGCCAGCAGCTCCTGGTTGTTCCAGGGAGGTAATGGCTACACCTTC
abundance: once; j_gene: TRBJ2-1; v_gene: TRBV7-9; d_gene: TRBD2; CDR3aa: CASSLLLAAFPNEQFF; CDR3nt: TGTGCCAGCAGCTTACTCCTAGCGGCGTTCCCCAATGAGCAGTTCTTC
abundance: -; j_gene: TRBJ2-2; v_gene: TRBV6-5; d_gene: -; CDR3aa: CASLRLLGGELFF; CDR3nt: TGTGCCAGCCTGAGACTATTAGGCGGGGAGCTGTTTTTT
abundance: -; j_gene: TRBJ2-5; v_gene: TRBV5-1; d_gene: TRBD2; CDR3aa: CASSLSTSGGETQYF; CDR3nt: TGCGCCAGCAGCTTGAGTACTAGCGGGGGAGAGACCCAGTACTTC
abundance: few; j_gene: TRBJ2-5; v_gene: TRBV3-1/TRBV3-2; d_gene: -; CDR3aa: CASSQAQGSETQYF; CDR3nt: TGTGCCAGCAGCCAAGCGCAGGGTTCGGAGACCCAGTACTTC
abundance: -; j_gene: TRBJ1-1; v_gene: TRBV20-1; d_gene: -; CDR3aa: CRTQGMTEAFF; CDR3nt: TGCCGTACCCAGGGGATGACTGAAGCTTTCTTT
abundance: -; j_gene: TRBJ2-1; v_gene: TRBV27; d_gene: TRBD2; CDR3aa: CASSWRTSAYNEQFF; CDR3nt: TGTGCCAGCAGTTGGAGGACTAGCGCCTACAATGAGCAGTTCTTC
abundance: -; j_gene: TRBJ2-3; v_gene: TRBV5-1; d_gene: TRBD1; CDR3aa: CASSRGGRDTQYF; CDR3nt: TGCGCCAGCAGCAGAGGGGGCCGGGATACGCAGTATTTT
abundance: -; j_gene: TRBJ2-7; v_gene: TRBV14; d_gene: TRBD1; CDR3aa: CASSQLFGTGSYEQYF; CDR3nt: TGTGCCAGCAGCCAACTATTCGGGACAGGGTCCTACGAGCAGTACTTC
abundance: -; j_gene: TRBJ1-2; v_gene: TRBV28; d_gene: -; CDR3aa: CASSFSQRSSNYGYTF; CDR3nt: TGTGCCAGCAGTTTTTCTCAGCGTTCCTCTAACTATGGCTACACCTTC
abundance: -; j_gene: TRBJ1-1; v_gene: TRBV29-1; d_gene: -; CDR3aa: CSVEILSRGFNTEAFF; CDR3nt: TGCAGCGTTGAAATTTTATCCAGGGGCTTTAACACTGAAGCTTTCTTT
abundance: -; j_gene: TRBJ2-3; v_gene: TRBV5-1; d_gene: -; CDR3aa: CASSLAATFGDTQYF; CDR3nt: TGCGCCAGCAGCTTGGCGGCTACCTTCGGGGATACGCAGTATTTT
abundance: -; j_gene: TRBJ1-6; v_gene: TRBV19; d_gene: -; CDR3aa: CASSIRGSSPLHF; CDR3nt: TGTGCCAGTAGTATCAGGGGTAGTTCACCCCTCCACTTT
abundance: -; j_gene: TRBJ1-3; v_gene: TRBV28; d_gene: -; CDR3aa: CASSLPNRSGNTIYF; CDR3nt: TGTGCCAGCAGTTTACCCAATCGGAGTGGAAACACCATATATTTT
abundance: -; j_gene: TRBJ1-6; v_gene: TRBV9; d_gene: TRBD1; CDR3aa: CASSGDRRFYNSPLHF; CDR3nt: TGTGCCAGCAGCGGGGACAGGAGATTTTATAATTCACCCCTCCACTTT
abundance: -; j_gene: TRBJ2-7; v_gene: TRBV6-5; d_gene: -; CDR3aa: CASDPGTRTYEQYF; CDR3nt: TGTGCCTCAGACCCCGGGACTCGCACCTACGAGCAGTACTTC
abundance: -; j_gene: TRBJ1-2; v_gene: TRBV4-1; d_gene: -; CDR3aa: CASSQDQTGVNYGYTF; CDR3nt: TGCGCCAGCAGCCAAGATCAGACAGGTGTAAACTATGGCTACACCTTC
abundance: -; j_gene: TRBJ1-3; v_gene: TRBV2; d_gene: TRBD1; CDR3aa: CASSGTGTGGYGNTIYF; CDR3nt: TGTGCCAGCAGTGGCACCGGGACAGGGGGCTATGGAAACACCATATATTTT
abundance: once; j_gene: TRBJ2-1; v_gene: TRBV5-6; d_gene: TRBD1; CDR3aa: CASSLGQGAYNEQFF; CDR3nt: TGTGCCAGCAGCTTGGGACAGGGGGCCTACAATGAGCAGTTCTTC
abundance: -; j_gene: TRBJ1-4; v_gene: TRBV11-2; d_gene: -; CDR3aa: CASSLAQTGSVGEKLFF; CDR3nt: TGTGCCAGCAGCTTAGCACAAACAGGGAGCGTGGGTGAAAAACTGTTTTTT
abundance: -; j_gene: TRBJ2-7; v_gene: TRBV21-1; d_gene: -; CDR3aa: CASSNSGATYEQYF; CDR3nt: TGTGCCAGCAGCAATTCAGGGGCTACCTACGAGCAGTACTTC
abundance: -; j_gene: TRBJ1-3; v_gene: TRBV19; d_gene: -; CDR3aa: CASTQGSSSDTIYF; CDR3nt: TGTGCCAGCACCCAGGGATCCTCTTCGGACACCATATATTTT
abundance: -; j_gene: TRBJ2-1; v_gene: TRBV27; d_gene: TRBD2; CDR3aa: CASSSSGSGRNEQFF; CDR3nt: TGTGCCAGCAGTAGCAGCGGGAGTGGTCGCAATGAGCAGTTCTTC
abundance: -; j_gene: TRBJ2-1; v_gene: TRBV11-2; d_gene: TRBD1; CDR3aa: CASSLVGQGAHEQFF; CDR3nt: TGTGCCAGCAGCTTAGTGGGACAGGGGGCGCATGAGCAGTTCTTC
abundance: few; j_gene: TRBJ1-5; v_gene: TRBV2; d_gene: TRBD1; CDR3aa: CASRVTGAGNQPQHF; CDR3nt: TGTGCCAGCAGGGTGACAGGGGCGGGCAATCAGCCCCAGCATTTT
abundance: -; j_gene: TRBJ2-5; v_gene: TRBV10-3; d_gene: TRBD1; CDR3aa: CAISAREGAQETQYF; CDR3nt: TGTGCCATCAGTGCTCGAGAGGGGGCCCAAGAGACCCAGTACTTC
abundance: few; j_gene: TRBJ2-7; v_gene: TRBV5-6; d_gene: -; CDR3aa: CASSFRGPREQYF; CDR3nt: TGTGCCAGCAGCTTTCGAGGTCCGCGTGAGCAGTACTTC
abundance: -; j_gene: TRBJ1-5; v_gene: TRBV18; d_gene: -; CDR3aa: CASSPLGGGGNQPQHF; CDR3nt: TGTGCCAGCTCACCATTAGGGGGAGGGGGCAATCAGCCCCAGCATTTT
abundance: once; j_gene: TRBJ2-1; v_gene: TRBV6-6; d_gene: -; CDR3aa: CASSRTTGTDYNEQFF; CDR3nt: TGTGCCAGCAGTCGAACCACCGGGACTGACTACAATGAGCAGTTCTTC
abundance: few; j_gene: TRBJ1-2; v_gene: TRBV2; d_gene: -; CDR3aa: CASSEKSGANYGYTF; CDR3nt: TGTGCCAGCAGTGAGAAAAGTGGGGCGAACTATGGCTACACCTTC
abundance: once; j_gene: TRBJ2-7; v_gene: TRBV29-1; d_gene: -; CDR3aa: CSVEGRVDGSSYEQYF; CDR3nt: TGCAGCGTTGAAGGTCGGGTCGACGGTAGCTCCTACGAGCAGTACTTC
abundance: -; j_gene: TRBJ1-2; v_gene: TRBV7-9; d_gene: -; CDR3aa: CASSLVWQGSYGYTF; CDR3nt: TGTGCCAGCAGCTTAGTCTGGCAGGGAAGCTATGGCTACACCTTC
abundance: -; j_gene: TRBJ1-5; v_gene: TRBV15; d_gene: -; CDR3aa: CATSRDLPGNVNGQPQHF; CDR3nt: TGTGCCACCAGCAGAGATCTGCCCGGAAACGTAAACGGGCAGCCCCAGCATTTT
abundance: -; j_gene: TRBJ1-1; v_gene: TRBV28; d_gene: -; CDR3aa: CASSITGYGGTEAFF; CDR3nt: TGTGCCAGCAGTATTACAGGGTATGGAGGCACTGAAGCTTTCTTT
abundance: -; j_gene: TRBJ1-4; v_gene: TRBV5-1; d_gene: -; CDR3aa: CASSRDSTNEKLFF; CDR3nt: TGCGCCAGCTCGAGGGATTCAACTAATGAAAAACTGTTTTTT
abundance: few; j_gene: TRBJ1-5; v_gene: TRBV5-1; d_gene: -; CDR3aa: CASSLDSYSNQPQHF; CDR3nt: TGCGCCAGCAGCTTGGACAGTTATAGCAATCAGCCCCAGCATTTT
abundance: -; j_gene: TRBJ1-5; v_gene: TRBV7-2; d_gene: -; CDR3aa: CASNPGAGYQPQHF; CDR3nt: TGTGCCAGCAACCCAGGGGCAGGGTATCAGCCCCAGCATTTT
abundance: -; j_gene: TRBJ1-2; v_gene: TRBV10-3; d_gene: TRBD1; CDR3aa: CASGIGAGGAGGYTF; CDR3nt: TGTGCCTCCGGGATCGGGGCAGGGGGCGCGGGTGGCTACACCTTC
abundance: many; j_gene: TRBJ1-5; v_gene: TRBV19; d_gene: -; CDR3aa: CASSIEDSVRRWPQHF; CDR3nt: TGTGCCAGTAGTATAGAGGACAGCGTTCGGCGGTGGCCCCAGCATTTT
abundance: -; j_gene: TRBJ1-2; v_gene: TRBV2; d_gene: TRBD1; CDR3aa: CASRRDRGQGYTF; CDR3nt: TGTGCCAGCAGACGGGACAGGGGACAGGGCTACACCTTC
abundance: -; j_gene: TRBJ1-4; v_gene: TRBV28; d_gene: TRBD1; CDR3aa: CASSLYPGGSEKLFF; CDR3nt: TGTGCCAGCAGTTTATACCCAGGGGGGAGTGAAAAACTGTTTTTT
abundance: -; j_gene: TRBJ2-3; v_gene: TRBV27; d_gene: TRBD2; CDR3aa: CASSFRLAPTDTQYF; CDR3nt: TGTGCCAGCAGTTTCCGACTAGCGCCAACAGATACGCAGTATTTT
abundance: -; j_gene: TRBJ2-7; v_gene: TRBV5-8; d_gene: -; CDR3aa: CASSLGGNSPYEQYF; CDR3nt: TGTGCCAGCAGCTTGGGCGGGAACTCCCCCTACGAGCAGTACTTC
abundance: medium-sized; j_gene: TRBJ1-2; v_gene: TRBV5-4; d_gene: -; CDR3aa: CASSLGGTIDYGYTF; CDR3nt: TGTGCCAGCAGCTTGGGAGGTACGATCGACTATGGCTACACCTTC
abundance: few; j_gene: TRBJ2-2; v_gene: TRBV2; d_gene: TRBD2; CDR3aa: CASRGLAGAGELFF; CDR3nt: TGTGCCAGCAGGGGACTAGCGGGAGCCGGGGAGCTGTTTTTT
abundance: many; j_gene: TRBJ2-3; v_gene: TRBV10-3; d_gene: TRBD2; CDR3aa: CAISEGRTSGQITDTQYF; CDR3nt: TGTGCCATCAGTGAGGGCCGGACTAGCGGGCAGATCACAGATACGCAGTATTTT
abundance: -; j_gene: TRBJ2-6; v_gene: TRBV7-6; d_gene: -; CDR3aa: CASSSRPGANVLTF; CDR3nt: TGTGCCAGCAGCTCGAGGCCTGGGGCCAACGTCCTGACTTTC
abundance: -; j_gene: TRBJ1-1; v_gene: TRBV7-8; d_gene: -; CDR3aa: CASSLGIHWGGPEAFF; CDR3nt: TGTGCCAGCAGCTTAGGGATCCATTGGGGGGGTCCGGAAGCTTTCTTT
abundance: -; j_gene: TRBJ2-1; v_gene: TRBV23-1; d_gene: -; CDR3aa: CASSPTGASSYNEQFF; CDR3nt: TGCGCCAGCAGTCCTACAGGAGCGAGCTCCTACAATGAGCAGTTCTTC
abundance: once; j_gene: TRBJ2-7; v_gene: TRBV3-1/TRBV3-2; d_gene: -; CDR3aa: CASSQGENEQYF; CDR3nt: TGTGCCAGCAGCCAAGGGGAGAACGAGCAGTACTTC
abundance: -; j_gene: TRBJ2-2; v_gene: TRBV28; d_gene: TRBD2; CDR3aa: CASSGGSTGELFF; CDR3nt: TGTGCCAGCAGTGGCGGGAGTACCGGGGAGCTGTTTTTT
abundance: once; j_gene: TRBJ1-6; v_gene: TRBV6-6; d_gene: -; CDR3aa: CASSRPGRENSPLHF; CDR3nt: TGTGCCAGCAGCCGACCGGGACGGGAGAATTCACCCCTCCACTTT
abundance: -; j_gene: TRBJ2-5; v_gene: TRBV6-5; d_gene: -; CDR3aa: CASTIPGQETQYF; CDR3nt: TGTGCCAGCACCATTCCGGGACAAGAGACCCAGTACTTC
abundance: few; j_gene: TRBJ1-5; v_gene: TRBV28; d_gene: TRBD1; CDR3aa: CASSSPTGTGGDQPQHF; CDR3nt: TGTGCCAGCAGCTCCCCCACTGGGACAGGGGGCGATCAGCCCCAGCATTTT
abundance: -; j_gene: TRBJ2-7; v_gene: TRBV27; d_gene: TRBD2; CDR3aa: CASSFAGGGYEQYF; CDR3nt: TGTGCCAGCAGTTTCGCGGGGGGCGGCTACGAGCAGTACTTC
abundance: -; j_gene: TRBJ1-3; v_gene: TRBV2; d_gene: TRBD1; CDR3aa: CASRAGTVGNTIYF; CDR3nt: TGTGCCAGCAGGGCCGGGACAGTTGGAAACACCATATATTTT